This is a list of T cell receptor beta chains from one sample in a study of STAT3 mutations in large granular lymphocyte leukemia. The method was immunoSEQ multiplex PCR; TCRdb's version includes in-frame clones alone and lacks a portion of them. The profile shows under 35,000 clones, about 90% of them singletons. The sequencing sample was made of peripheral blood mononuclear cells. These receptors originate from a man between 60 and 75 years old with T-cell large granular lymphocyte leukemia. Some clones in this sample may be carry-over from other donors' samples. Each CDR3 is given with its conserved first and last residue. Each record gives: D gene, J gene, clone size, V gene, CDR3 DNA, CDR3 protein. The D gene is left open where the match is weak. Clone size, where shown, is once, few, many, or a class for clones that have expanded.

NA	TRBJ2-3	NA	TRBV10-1	TGCGCCAGCAGTGAACAGGCATCCTCGGATACGCAGTATTTT	CASSEQASSDTQYF
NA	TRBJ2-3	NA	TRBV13	TGTGCCAGCAGCTTAAAGCGAGGAGATACGCAGTATTTT	CASSLKRGDTQYF
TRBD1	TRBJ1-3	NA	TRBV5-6	TGTGCCAGCAGCAGACTCCGGGACAGATACTCTGGAAACACCATATATTTT	CASSRLRDRYSGNTIYF
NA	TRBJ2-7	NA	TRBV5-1	TGCGCCAGCAGCCTAGCCGGGGGCGCCCACGAGCAGTACTTC	CASSLAGGAHEQYF
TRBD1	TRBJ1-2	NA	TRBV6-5	TGTGCCAGCAGTTACTCGGGGACAGGGAACTATGGCTACACCTTC	CASSYSGTGNYGYTF
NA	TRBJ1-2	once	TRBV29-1	TGCAGCGTTGAAATTCGGGGGGTCGGCTATGGCTACACCTTC	CSVEIRGVGYGYTF
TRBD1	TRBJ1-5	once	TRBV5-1	TGCGCCAGCAGCTTAGGAGGACAGGGGGACTATCAGCCCCAGCATTTT	CASSLGGQGDYQPQHF
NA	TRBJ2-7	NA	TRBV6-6	TGTGCCAGCAGTGCAGGGTCGGTCTTCGACGAGCAGTACTTC	CASSAGSVFDEQYF
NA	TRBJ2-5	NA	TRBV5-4	TGTGCCAGCAGCTTGAGGCAGAAAGAGACCCAGTACTTC	CASSLRQKETQYF
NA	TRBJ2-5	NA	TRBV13	TGTGCCAGCAGCTTAGTGCAGTCGGGGAAGCGGTCGACCCAGTACTTC	CASSLVQSGKRSTQYF
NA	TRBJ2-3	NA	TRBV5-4	TGTGCCAGCAGTACCGGGACTTACGTCACAGATACGCAGTATTTT	CASSTGTYVTDTQYF
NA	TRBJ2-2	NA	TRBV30	TGTGCCTGGAGTCCATCGGACATAACCGGGGAGCTGTTTTTT	CAWSPSDITGELFF
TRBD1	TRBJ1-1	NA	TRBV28	TGTGCCAGCGTTACAGGGGCCCTGAACACTGAAGCTTTCTTT	CASVTGALNTEAFF